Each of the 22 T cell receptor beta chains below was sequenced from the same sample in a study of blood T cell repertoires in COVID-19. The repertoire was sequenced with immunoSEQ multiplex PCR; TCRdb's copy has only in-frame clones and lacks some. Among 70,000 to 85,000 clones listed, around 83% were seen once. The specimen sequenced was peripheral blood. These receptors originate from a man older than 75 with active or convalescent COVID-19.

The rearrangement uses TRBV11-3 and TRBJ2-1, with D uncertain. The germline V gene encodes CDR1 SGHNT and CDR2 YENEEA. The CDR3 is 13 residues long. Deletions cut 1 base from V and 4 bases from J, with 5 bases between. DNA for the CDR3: TGTGCCAGCAGCTTAGGTACATACAATGAGCAGTTCTTC. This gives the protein CASSLGTYNEQFF.

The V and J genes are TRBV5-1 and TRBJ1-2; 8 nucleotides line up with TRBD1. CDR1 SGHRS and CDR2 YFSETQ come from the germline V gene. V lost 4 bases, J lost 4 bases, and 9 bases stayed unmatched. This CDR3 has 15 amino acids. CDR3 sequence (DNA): TGCGCCAGCAGCCAGGGGACAGGAGACTTCTATGGCTACACCTTC. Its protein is CASSQGTGDFYGYTF. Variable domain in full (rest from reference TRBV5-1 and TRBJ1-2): KAGVTQTPRYLIKTRGQQVTLSCSPISGHRSVSWYQQTPGQGLQFLFEYFSETQRNKGNFPGRFSGRQFSNSRSEMNVSTLELGDSALYLCASSQGTGDFYGYTFGSGTRLTVV.

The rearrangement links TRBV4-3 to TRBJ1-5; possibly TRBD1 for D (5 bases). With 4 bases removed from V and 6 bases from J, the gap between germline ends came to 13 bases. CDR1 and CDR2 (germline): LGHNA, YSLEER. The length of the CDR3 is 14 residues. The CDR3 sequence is CASSPGRGVQPQHF. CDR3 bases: TGCGCCAGCAGCCCCGGAAGGGGTGTTCAGCCCCAGCATTTT.

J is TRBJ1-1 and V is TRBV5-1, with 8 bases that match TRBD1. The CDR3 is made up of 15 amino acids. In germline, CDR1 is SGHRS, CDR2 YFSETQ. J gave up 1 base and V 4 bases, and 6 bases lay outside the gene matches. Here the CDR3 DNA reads TGCGCCAGCAGCATACAGGGGGTAAAGAACACTGAAGCTTTCTTT. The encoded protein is CASSIQGVKNTEAFF.

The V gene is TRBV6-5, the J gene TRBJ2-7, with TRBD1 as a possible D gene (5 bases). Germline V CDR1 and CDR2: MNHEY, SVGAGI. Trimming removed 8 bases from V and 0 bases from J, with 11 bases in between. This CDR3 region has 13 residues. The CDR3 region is CASLRQHSYEQYF. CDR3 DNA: TGTGCCAGCTTACGACAGCACTCCTACGAGCAGTACTTC.

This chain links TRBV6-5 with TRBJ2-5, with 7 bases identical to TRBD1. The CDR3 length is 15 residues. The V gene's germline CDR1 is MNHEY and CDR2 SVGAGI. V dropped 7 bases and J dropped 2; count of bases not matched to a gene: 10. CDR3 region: CASTYIPGQQETQYF. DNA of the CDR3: TGTGCCAGCACCTACATTCCGGGACAGCAAGAGACCCAGTACTTC.

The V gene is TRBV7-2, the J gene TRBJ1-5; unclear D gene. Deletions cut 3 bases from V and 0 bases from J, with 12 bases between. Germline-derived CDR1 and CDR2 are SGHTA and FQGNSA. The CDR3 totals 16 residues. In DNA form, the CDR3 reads TGTGCCAGCAGCTTGGGCAGGCCTAATAGCAATCAGCCCCAGCATTTT. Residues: CASSLGRPNSNQPQHF.

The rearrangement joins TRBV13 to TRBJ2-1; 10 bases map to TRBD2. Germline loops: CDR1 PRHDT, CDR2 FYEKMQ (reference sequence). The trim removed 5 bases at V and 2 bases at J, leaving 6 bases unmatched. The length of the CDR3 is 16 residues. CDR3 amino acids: CASSPKRGGPYNEQFF. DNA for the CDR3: TGTGCCAGCAGCCCTAAGCGGGGGGGCCCCTACAATGAGCAGTTCTTC.

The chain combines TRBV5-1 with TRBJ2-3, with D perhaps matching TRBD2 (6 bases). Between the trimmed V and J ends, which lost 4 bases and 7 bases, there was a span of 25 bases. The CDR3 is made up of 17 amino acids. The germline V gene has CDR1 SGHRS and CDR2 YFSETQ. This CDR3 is CASSPRLGSGHRYTQYF. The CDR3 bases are TGCGCCAGCAGCCCCAGACTGGGTAGCGGACACAGGTATACGCAGTATTTT. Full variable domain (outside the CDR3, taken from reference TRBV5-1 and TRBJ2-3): KAGVTQTPRYLIKTRGQQVTLSCSPISGHRSVSWYQQTPGQGLQFLFEYFSETQRNKGNFPGRFSGRQFSNSRSEMNVSTLELGDSALYLCASSPRLGSGHRYTQYFGPGTRLTVL.

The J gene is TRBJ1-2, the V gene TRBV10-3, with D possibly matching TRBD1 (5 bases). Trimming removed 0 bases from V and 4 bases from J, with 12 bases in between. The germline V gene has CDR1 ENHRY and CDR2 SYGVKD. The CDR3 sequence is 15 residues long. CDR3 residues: CAISESMRDAYGYTF. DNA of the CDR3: TGTGCCATCAGTGAGTCAATGCGGGACGCCTATGGCTACACCTTC.

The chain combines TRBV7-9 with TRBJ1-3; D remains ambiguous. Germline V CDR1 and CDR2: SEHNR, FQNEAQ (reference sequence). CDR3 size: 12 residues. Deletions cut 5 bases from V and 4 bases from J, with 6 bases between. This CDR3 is CASSPSGNTIYF. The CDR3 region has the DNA TGTGCCAGCAGCCCCTCGGGAAACACCATATATTTT.

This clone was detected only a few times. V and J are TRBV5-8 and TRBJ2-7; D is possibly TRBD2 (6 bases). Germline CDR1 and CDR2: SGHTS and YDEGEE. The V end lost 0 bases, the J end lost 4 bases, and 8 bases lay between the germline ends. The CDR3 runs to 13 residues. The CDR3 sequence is CASSLVRGYEQYF. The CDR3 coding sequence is TGTGCCAGCAGCTTGGTACGGGGGTACGAGCAGTACTTC. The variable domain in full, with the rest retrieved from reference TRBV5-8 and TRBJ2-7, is EAGVTQSPTHLIKTRGQQATLRCSPISGHTSVYWYQQALGLGLQFLLWYDEGEERNRGNFPPRFSGRQFPNYSSELNVNALELEDSALYLCASSLVRGYEQYFGPGTRLTVT.

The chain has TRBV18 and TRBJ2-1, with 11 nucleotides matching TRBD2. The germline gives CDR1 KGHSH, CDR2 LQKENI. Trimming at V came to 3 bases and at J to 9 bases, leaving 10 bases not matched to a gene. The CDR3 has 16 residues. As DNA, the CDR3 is TGTGCCAGCTCACCGCTGGCTAGCGGGGGGACAAGTGAGCAGTTCTTC. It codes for CASSPLASGGTSEQFF.

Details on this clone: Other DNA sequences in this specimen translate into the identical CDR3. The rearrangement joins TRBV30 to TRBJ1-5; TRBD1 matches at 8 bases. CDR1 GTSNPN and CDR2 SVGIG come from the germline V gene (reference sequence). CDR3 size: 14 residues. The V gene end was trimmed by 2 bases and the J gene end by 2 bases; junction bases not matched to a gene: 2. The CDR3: CAWSSQGGNQPQHF. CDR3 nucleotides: TGTGCCTGGAGTTCACAGGGGGGCAATCAGCCCCAGCATTTT.

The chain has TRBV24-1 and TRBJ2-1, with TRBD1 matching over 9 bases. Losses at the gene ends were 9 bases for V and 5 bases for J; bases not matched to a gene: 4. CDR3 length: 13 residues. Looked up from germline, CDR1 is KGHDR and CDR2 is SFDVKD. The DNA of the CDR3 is TGTGCCACCGAAGGACAGGGGCACAATGAGCAGTTCTTC. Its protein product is CATEGQGHNEQFF.

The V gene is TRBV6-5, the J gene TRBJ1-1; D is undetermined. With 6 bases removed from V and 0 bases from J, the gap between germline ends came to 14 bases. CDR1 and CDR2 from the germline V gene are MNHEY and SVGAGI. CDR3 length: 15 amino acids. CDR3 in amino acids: CASSLQGSMNTEAFF. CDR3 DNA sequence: TGTGCCAGCAGCCTACAAGGGAGCATGAACACTGAAGCTTTCTTT.

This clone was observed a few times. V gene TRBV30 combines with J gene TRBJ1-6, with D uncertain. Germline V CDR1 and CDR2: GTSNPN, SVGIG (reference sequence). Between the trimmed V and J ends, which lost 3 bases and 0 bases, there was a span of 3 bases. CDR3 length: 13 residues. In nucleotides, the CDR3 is TGTGCCTGGAGCAGCTCCTATAATTCACCCCTCCACTTT. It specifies CAWSSSYNSPLHF.

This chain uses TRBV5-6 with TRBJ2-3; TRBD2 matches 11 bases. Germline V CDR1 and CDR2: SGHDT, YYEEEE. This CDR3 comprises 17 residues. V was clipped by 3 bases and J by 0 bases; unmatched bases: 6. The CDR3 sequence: CASSWGLAESSTDTQYF. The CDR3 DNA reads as TGTGCCAGCAGCTGGGGACTAGCGGAGTCTAGCACAGATACGCAGTATTTT.

CDR3 sequence reads: CSASGTVAPDTQYF. The CDR3 nucleotides are TGCAGCGCTTCCGGGACAGTAGCTCCGGATACGCAGTATTTT. The V gene is TRBV29-1, the J gene TRBJ2-3, with 7 bases lining up with TRBD1. The CDR3 runs 14 residues. J lost 6 bases, V lost 7 bases, and 13 bases had no gene match. Per the germline V gene, CDR1 is SQVTM and CDR2 is ANQGSEA.

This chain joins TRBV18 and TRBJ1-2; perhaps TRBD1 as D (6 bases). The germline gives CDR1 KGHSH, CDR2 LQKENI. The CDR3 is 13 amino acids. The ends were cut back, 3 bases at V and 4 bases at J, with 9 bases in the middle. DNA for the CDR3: TGTGCCAGCTCACCCGACAGGACCTATGGCTACACCTTC. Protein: CASSPDRTYGYTF.

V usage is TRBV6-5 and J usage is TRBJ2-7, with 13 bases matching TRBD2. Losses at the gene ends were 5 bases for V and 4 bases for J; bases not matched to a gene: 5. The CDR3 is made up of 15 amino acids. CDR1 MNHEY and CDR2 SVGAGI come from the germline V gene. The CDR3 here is CASSLTSGRQYEQYF. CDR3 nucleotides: TGTGCCAGCAGTCTGACTAGCGGGAGGCAGTACGAGCAGTACTTC.

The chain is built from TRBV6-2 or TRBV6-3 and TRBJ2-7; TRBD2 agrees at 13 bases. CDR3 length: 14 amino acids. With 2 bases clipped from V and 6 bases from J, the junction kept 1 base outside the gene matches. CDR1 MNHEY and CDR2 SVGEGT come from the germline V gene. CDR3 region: CASSYGLAGAEQYF. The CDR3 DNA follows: TGTGCCAGCAGTTACGGACTAGCGGGAGCCGAGCAGTACTTC.